This is a list of T cell receptor beta chains from one sample in a study of cytomegalovirus exposure and HLA in healthy donors. Clones were read by immunoSEQ multiplex PCR, and TCRdb kept only the in-frame ones, dropping some. The top ten hold roughly 1.3% of the sample, which has roughly 100,000 clones, 75% seen once. The sequencing input was PBMCs. The source is a man aged 40-50 years in good health and CMV-seronegative. Both conserved end residues are part of each CDR3. The D gene is left open where the match is weak. The size of a clone is reported for some rows only, either as once, few or many, or as a class for expanded clones.

clone_size,j_call,cdr3_length,v_call,d_call,cdr3_aa,cdr3_nt
-,TRBJ1-5,16,TRBV7-8,-,CASSPGIRQGNQPQHF,TGTGCCAGCAGCCCAGGGATCAGGCAGGGCAATCAGCCCCAGCATTTT
-,TRBJ2-6,14,TRBV27,-,CASSFGSGANVLTF,TGTGCCAGCAGTTTCGGCTCTGGGGCCAACGTCCTGACTTTC
once,TRBJ1-2,15,TRBV6-5,TRBD1,CASIIDRGGTYGYTF,TGTGCCAGCATCATAGACAGGGGGGGGACCTATGGCTACACCTTC
-,TRBJ2-5,13,TRBV2,-,CASSGTFLETQYF,TGTGCCAGCAGTGGGACTTTCCTAGAGACCCAGTACTTC
-,TRBJ1-2,13,TRBV7-9,TRBD1,CSSSQGQAYGYTF,TGTTCCAGCAGCCAGGGACAGGCCTATGGCTACACCTTC
-,TRBJ2-7,15,TRBV6-5,-,CASSSTPISGYEQYF,TGTGCCAGCAGTTCAACCCCCATCAGCGGGTACGAGCAGTACTTC
-,TRBJ2-3,13,TRBV11-2,-,CASSLEERGTQYF,TGTGCCAGCAGCTTAGAGGAAAGGGGAACGCAGTATTTT
once,TRBJ1-1,14,TRBV10-1,-,CASSESRGYTEAFF,TGCGCCAGCAGTGAGTCCAGGGGTTACACTGAAGCTTTCTTT
-,TRBJ1-3,16,TRBV7-8,-,CASSLVGGPSGNTIYF,TGTGCCAGCAGCTTAGTCGGGGGGCCCTCTGGAAACACCATATATTTT
-,TRBJ2-5,16,TRBV25-1,TRBD2,CASSEAGGLRQETQYF,TGTGCCAGCAGTGAAGCGGGGGGGCTTCGTCAAGAGACCCAGTACTTC
few,TRBJ2-1,11,TRBV6-1,-,CASSLHNEQFF,TGTGCCAGCAGCCTACACAATGAGCAGTTCTTC
-,TRBJ1-2,15,TRBV6-6,-,CASSPMRAGNYGYTF,TGTGCCAGCAGTCCCATGAGGGCTGGTAACTATGGCTACACCTTC
-,TRBJ2-3,13,TRBV27,-,CASLGTARGTQYF,TGTGCCAGTTTGGGGACAGCCCGGGGGACGCAGTATTTT
once,TRBJ1-6,14,TRBV7-9,-,CASSLLQGNSPLHF,TGTGCCAGCAGCTTACTGCAGGGGAATTCACCCCTCCACTTT
-,TRBJ1-1,13,TRBV7-8,TRBD1,CASSKGQYTEAFF,TGTGCCAGCAGCAAGGGACAGTACACTGAAGCTTTCTTT
-,TRBJ2-7,15,TRBV29-1,-,CSVEDMAGASYEQYF,TGCAGCGTTGAAGATATGGCGGGGGCCTCATACGAGCAGTACTTC
-,TRBJ2-6,16,TRBV10-1,TRBD1,CASNGPGGVGANVLTF,TGCGCCAGCAATGGCCCAGGGGGCGTTGGGGCCAACGTCCTGACTTTC
-,TRBJ2-5,16,TRBV5-6,-,CASSLRDGRRAETQYF,TGTGCCAGCAGCCTGAGAGATGGTCGGCGGGCGGAGACCCAGTACTTC
-,TRBJ2-7,14,TRBV7-2,TRBD1,CASSTGTGGFRQYF,TGTGCCAGCAGCACCGGGACAGGGGGCTTTAGGCAGTACTTC
once,TRBJ1-1,14,TRBV2,-,CASSEVGANTEAFF,TGTGCCAGCAGTGAAGTAGGGGCGAACACTGAAGCTTTCTTT
-,TRBJ2-7,15,TRBV11-3,TRBD2,CASSPLAGGSYEQYF,TGTGCCAGCAGCCCCCTAGCGGGGGGCTCCTACGAGCAGTACTTC
-,TRBJ2-1,16,TRBV4-2,-,CASSQDRRGGSNEQFF,TGTGCCAGCAGCCAAGACCGGAGGGGGGGCAGCAATGAGCAGTTCTTC
-,TRBJ2-7,14,TRBV6-5,TRBD2,CASRPGTSPYEQYF,TGTGCCAGCCGACCCGGGACTAGCCCGTACGAGCAGTACTTC
-,TRBJ1-2,13,TRBV2,-,CASSTSGWYGYTF,-
-,TRBJ1-5,13,TRBV9,-,CASSVKGDQPQHF,TGTGCCAGCAGCGTAAAAGGGGATCAGCCCCAGCATTTT
few,TRBJ1-4,15,TRBV15,-,CATSRDVRVGEKLFF,TGTGCCACCAGCAGAGATGTCAGGGTGGGTGAAAAACTGTTTTTT
-,TRBJ1-4,15,TRBV9,TRBD1,CASSGVTGGVEKLFF,TGTGCCAGCAGCGGAGTGACAGGGGGAGTTGAAAAACTGTTTTTT
-,TRBJ2-3,14,TRBV5-1,TRBD1,CASRDRGLQDTQYF,TGCGCCAGCCGGGACAGGGGGCTCCAAGATACGCAGTATTTT
-,TRBJ2-3,15,TRBV13,-,CASSLEGVGTDTQYF,TGTGCCAGCAGCTTAGAGGGAGTGGGCACAGATACGCAGTATTTT
-,TRBJ2-2,15,TRBV18,TRBD1,CASSRDRGLTGELFF,TGTGCCAGCTCACGGGACAGGGGGCTCACCGGGGAGCTGTTTTTT
-,TRBJ1-3,16,TRBV9,-,CASSVAWTPGGNTIYF,TGTGCCAGCAGCGTAGCCTGGACCCCGGGGGGAAACACCATATATTTT
-,TRBJ2-1,14,TRBV7-9,-,CASSFTGSGNEQFF,TGTGCCAGCAGCTTTACGGGGAGTGGAAATGAGCAGTTCTTC
-,TRBJ2-7,11,TRBV10-3,-,CAISEWYEQYF,TGTGCCATCAGTGAGTGGTACGAGCAGTACTTC
-,TRBJ2-6,19,TRBV4-3,-,CASSQDSGGADAGANVLTF,TGCGCCAGCAGCCAAGATTCTGGGGGGGCAGACGCTGGGGCCAACGTCCTGACTTTC
-,TRBJ2-7,14,TRBV6-5,-,CASRGTAFSYEQYF,TGTGCCAGCAGGGGCACAGCCTTCTCCTACGAGCAGTACTTC
-,TRBJ1-5,15,TRBV27,-,CASNPTAYSNQPQHF,TGTGCCAGCAACCCGACAGCTTATAGCAATCAGCCCCAGCATTTT
-,TRBJ2-2,16,TRBV7-2,TRBD2,CASSLLALAGTGELFF,TGTGCCAGCAGCTTATTGGCACTAGCGGGAACCGGGGAGCTGTTTTTT
-,TRBJ2-7,15,TRBV7-9,TRBD2,CASSPSGTSGYEQYF,TGTGCCAGCAGCCCAAGTGGGACTAGCGGCTACGAGCAGTACTTC
once,TRBJ2-7,15,TRBV7-8,TRBD1,CASSTRTGISYEQYF,TGTGCCAGCAGCACTCGGACAGGGATATCCTACGAGCAGTACTTC
few,TRBJ2-1,16,TRBV11-2,-,CASSALDSIYGNEQFF,TGTGCCAGCAGCGCGCTGGACTCGATCTACGGGAATGAGCAGTTCTTC
-,TRBJ1-5,14,TRBV5-1,-,CASSLDRGDQPQHF,TGCGCCAGCAGCTTGGACCGGGGGGATCAGCCCCAGCATTTT
-,TRBJ2-1,12,TRBV29-1,-,CTALRTYNEQFF,TGCACCGCGTTGAGGACCTACAATGAGCAGTTCTTC
-,TRBJ1-1,17,TRBV9,-,CASSLRGSAGGHTEAFF,TGTGCCAGCAGCCTCCGAGGGTCAGCGGGTGGTCACACTGAAGCTTTCTTT
-,TRBJ1-5,15,TRBV4-1,-,CASSPFGQRNQPQHF,TGCGCCAGCAGCCCCTTTGGACAGCGCAATCAGCCCCAGCATTTT
-,TRBJ2-5,14,TRBV6-5,-,CASSLRDSKETQYF,TGTGCCAGCAGTCTACGGGACTCGAAAGAGACCCAGTACTTC